Below, one T cell receptor (beta chain) is given with its context. Its cognate antigen is unknown. Assay: immunoSEQ multiplex PCR; the TCRdb copy retains only in-frame clones and omits some. The sample has about 350,000 clones; about 87% are singletons. Treatment reported: 15 to 20 received Ad26.COV2.S at low or high dose, single or two shots; about 5 received placebo; per-sample allocation not given. Day 63 after the first injection of vaccine or placebo was the sampling time. What was given as vaccine was an Ad26 vector encoding Wuhan-strain SARS-CoV-2 spike. This entry comes from a study of Ad26.COV2.S vaccination and SARS-CoV-2 variants. Study context: Enrollment placed the donor in the COV1001 Ad26.COV2.S trial arm. Study outcomes and limitations: Non-spike TCR breadth was similar in vaccine and placebo recipients.

The germline CDR1 and CDR2 sequences are SNHLY and FYNNEI. This CDR3 is built from 12 residues. Trimming stripped 3 bases from V and 8 bases from J, with 8 bases between. The TCR sequence derives from a person between 18 and 65 years old who received the Ad26.COV2.S COVID-19 vaccine or a placebo. Source: peripheral blood, taken in a trial of Ad26.COV2.S vaccine versus placebo. The chain recombines TRBV2 with TRBJ1-3; TRBD1 might be the D (5 bases). The CDR3 DNA sequence: TGTGCCAGCAGTGAGCGGGGACACACCATATATTTT. Translating it yields CASSERGHTIYF.